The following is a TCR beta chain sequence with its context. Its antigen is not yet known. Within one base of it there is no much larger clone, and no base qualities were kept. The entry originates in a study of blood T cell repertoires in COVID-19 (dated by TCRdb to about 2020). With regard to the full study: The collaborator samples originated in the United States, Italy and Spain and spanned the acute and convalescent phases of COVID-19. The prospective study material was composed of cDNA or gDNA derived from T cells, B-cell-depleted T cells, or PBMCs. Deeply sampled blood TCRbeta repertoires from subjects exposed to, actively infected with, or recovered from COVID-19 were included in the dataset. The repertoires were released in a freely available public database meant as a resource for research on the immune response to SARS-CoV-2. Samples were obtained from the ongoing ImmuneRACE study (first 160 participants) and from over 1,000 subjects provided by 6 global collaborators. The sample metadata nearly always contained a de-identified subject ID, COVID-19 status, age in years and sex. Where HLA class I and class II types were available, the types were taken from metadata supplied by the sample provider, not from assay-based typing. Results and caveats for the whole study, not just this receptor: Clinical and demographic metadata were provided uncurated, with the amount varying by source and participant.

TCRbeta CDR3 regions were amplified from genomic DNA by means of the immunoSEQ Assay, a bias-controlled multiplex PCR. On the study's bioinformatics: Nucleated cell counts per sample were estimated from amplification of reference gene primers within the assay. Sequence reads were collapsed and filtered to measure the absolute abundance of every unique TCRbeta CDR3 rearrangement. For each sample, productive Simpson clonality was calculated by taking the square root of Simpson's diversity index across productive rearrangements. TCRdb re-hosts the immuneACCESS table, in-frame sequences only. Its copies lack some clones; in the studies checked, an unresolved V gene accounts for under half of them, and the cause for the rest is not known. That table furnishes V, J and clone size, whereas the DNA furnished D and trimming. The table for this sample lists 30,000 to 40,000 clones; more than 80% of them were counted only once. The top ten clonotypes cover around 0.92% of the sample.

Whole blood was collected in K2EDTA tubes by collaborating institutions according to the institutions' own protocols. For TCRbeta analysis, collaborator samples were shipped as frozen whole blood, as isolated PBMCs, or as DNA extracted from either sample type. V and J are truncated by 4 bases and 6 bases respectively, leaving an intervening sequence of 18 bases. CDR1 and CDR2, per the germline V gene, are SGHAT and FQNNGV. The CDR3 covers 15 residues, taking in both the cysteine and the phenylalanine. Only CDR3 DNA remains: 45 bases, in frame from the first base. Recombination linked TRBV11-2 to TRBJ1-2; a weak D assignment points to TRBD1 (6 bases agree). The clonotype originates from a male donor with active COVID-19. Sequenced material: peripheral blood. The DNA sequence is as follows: TGTGCCAGCAGCTCCGAGGGCCAGGGGATGAATGGCTACACCTTC. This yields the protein CASSSEGQGMNGYTF.